This is a list of T cell receptor beta chains from one sample in a study of T-cell memory formation after mild COVID-19. TCRdb independently ran MiXCR on the 5' RACE reads; one entry per CDR3 protein. Of about 360,000 distinct CDR3 sequences in the sample, 13% to 15% were seen once. The sequenced material came from PBMCs or a T cell subset sorted from them (not recorded which). The source of these receptors is a man between 18 and 29 years old who had mild COVID-19 (a few samples of this study predate the infection). Cell type and time point are not known. Each CDR3 is given with its conserved first and last residue. The order of the fields is CDR3 DNA, CDR3 protein, clone size, J gene, V gene, D gene. A D gene is named only where the DNA matches it firmly. Some rows have no size entry. The others give once, few or many, or a class for an expanded clone.

CDR3nt: TGTGCCAGCAGCACCCCGGGCACCGACTATGGCTACACCTTC; CDR3aa: CASSTPGTDYGYTF; abundance: .; j_gene: TRBJ1-2; v_gene: TRBV9; d_gene: .
CDR3nt: TGTGCCAGCAGAGCTAGCGGGGGGAGCACAGATACGCAGTATTTT; CDR3aa: CASRASGGSTDTQYF; abundance: .; j_gene: TRBJ2-3; v_gene: TRBV12-3/TRBV12-4; d_gene: TRBD2
CDR3nt: TGTGCCAGCACCGATTTAGGGACAGACTTAACCTATGGCTACACCTTC; CDR3aa: CASTDLGTDLTYGYTF; abundance: many; j_gene: TRBJ1-2; v_gene: TRBV7-9; d_gene: TRBD1
CDR3nt: TGTGCCAGCAGCCCGTCAGGAGGCTACACCTTC; CDR3aa: CASSPSGGYTF; abundance: few; j_gene: TRBJ1-2; v_gene: TRBV7-9; d_gene: .
CDR3nt: TGCGCCAGCGCGATAGGGGACAGGGGTCCAGATACGCAGTATTTT; CDR3aa: CASAIGDRGPDTQYF; abundance: .; j_gene: TRBJ2-3; v_gene: TRBV5-1; d_gene: TRBD1
CDR3nt: TGTGCCACCAGCAGAGATAAGGTCCAGGGACAGCAGAACACTGAAGCTTTCTTT; CDR3aa: CATSRDKVQGQQNTEAFF; abundance: few; j_gene: TRBJ1-1; v_gene: TRBV15; d_gene: TRBD1
CDR3nt: TGCGCCAGCAGCTCCATCCTTAGCGGGGGCCCTGGCAATGAGCAGTTCTTC; CDR3aa: CASSSILSGGPGNEQFF; abundance: few; j_gene: TRBJ2-1; v_gene: TRBV5-1; d_gene: TRBD2
CDR3nt: TGTGCCAGCAGCGATCCCACTACCGGGCAGCCCCAGCATTTT; CDR3aa: CASSDPTTGQPQHF; abundance: many; j_gene: TRBJ1-5; v_gene: TRBV11-2; d_gene: .
CDR3nt: TGTGCCAGCAGTCAGGGAGGTTACACTGAAGCTTTCTTT; CDR3aa: CASSQGGYTEAFF; abundance: few; j_gene: TRBJ1-1; v_gene: TRBV6-2/TRBV6-3; d_gene: .
CDR3nt: TGTGCCAGCAGCTTATGGGCGGGGGATAGCAATCAGCCCCAGCATTTT; CDR3aa: CASSLWAGDSNQPQHF; abundance: .; j_gene: TRBJ1-5; v_gene: TRBV7-8; d_gene: .
CDR3nt: TGTGCCAGCAGCGTAAGGTTCGGGCAGGGGGGAGACGAGCAGTACTTC; CDR3aa: CASSVRFGQGGDEQYF; abundance: many; j_gene: TRBJ2-7; v_gene: TRBV9; d_gene: .
CDR3nt: TGCGCCAGCAGCTTGGGTGGGGGATGGACTGAAGCTTTCTTT; CDR3aa: CASSLGGGWTEAFF; abundance: few; j_gene: TRBJ1-1; v_gene: TRBV5-1; d_gene: .
CDR3nt: TGTGCCAGCAGTCCCCGTAACCGAGGGAAAGGGCCCCAGCATTTT; CDR3aa: CASSPRNRGKGPQHF; abundance: .; j_gene: TRBJ1-5; v_gene: TRBV12-3/TRBV12-4; d_gene: .
CDR3nt: TGCGCCAGCAGCCAAGTAGTCTCCAGGACAGGCGAAAAACTGTTTTTT; CDR3aa: CASSQVVSRTGEKLFF; abundance: .; j_gene: TRBJ1-4; v_gene: TRBV4-3; d_gene: TRBD1
CDR3nt: TGTGCCAGCAATCGAAAGGGACTTTCTGCAGCCAAAAACATTCAGTACTTC; CDR3aa: CASNRKGLSAAKNIQYF; abundance: few; j_gene: TRBJ2-4; v_gene: TRBV2; d_gene: .
CDR3nt: TGCGCCAGCAGAAACCTAGCGGGGAAAGGCGATACGCAGTATTTT; CDR3aa: CASRNLAGKGDTQYF; abundance: .; j_gene: TRBJ2-3; v_gene: TRBV5-1; d_gene: TRBD2